Listed below are T cell receptor beta chains from one sample, sequenced in a study of spatial heterogeneity in lung cancer. MiXCR, run by TCRdb on the 5' RACE reads, gives a single entry per CDR3 protein. In the table there are more than 95,000 distinct CDR3 sequences, 9% to 15% of which are singletons. The sequencing used PBMCs, collected at follow-up. The source is a male donor with early-stage non-small cell lung cancer. CDR3s include the opening cysteine and the closing phenylalanine or tryptophan. Each record gives: V gene, clone size, D gene, J gene, CDR3 length, CDR3 DNA, CDR3 protein. The D gene is left open where the match is weak. Where a row states a size, it is once, few, many or the class of an expanded clone; other rows omit it.

TRBV5-1,.,TRBD1,TRBJ1-4,15,TGCGCCAGCAGTCAAGCAGGGGGCCGTGAAGAAAAACTGTTTTTT,CASSQAGGREEKLFF
TRBV6-1,few,TRBD1,TRBJ1-2,14,TGTGCCAGCAGTGCCGGGACAGTAGCGTATGGCTACACCTTC,CASSAGTVAYGYTF
TRBV11-2,.,TRBD1,TRBJ2-5,15,TGTGCCAGCAGCGCTACGGGGACAGGGATAGAGACCCAGTACTTC,CASSATGTGIETQYF
TRBV24-1,.,TRBD2,TRBJ2-1,17,TGTGCCACCAGTGATTCCCTAGCGGGGGGGCCTAAGAATGAGCAGTTCTTC,CATSDSLAGGPKNEQFF
TRBV6-2/TRBV6-3,.,.,TRBJ2-1,15,TGTGCCAGCAGTCCAGCCGGGACGAACAAGGGGGAGCAGTTCTTC,CASSPAGTNKGEQFF
TRBV4-2,few,.,TRBJ2-1,17,TGTGCCAGCAGCCAAGTCCTGAGCGGAGGGGGGGACAATGAGCAGTTCTTC,CASSQVLSGGGDNEQFF
TRBV4-2,many,TRBD2,TRBJ2-3,18,TGTGCCAGCAGCCAAGAAGGACTAGCGGGGGGCCTGGTAGATACGCAGTATTTT,CASSQEGLAGGLVDTQYF
TRBV20-1,.,.,TRBJ1-1,11,TGCAGTGCTAGTGGTAGGGGGTCAGCTTTCTTT,CSASGRGSAFF
TRBV20-1,few,.,TRBJ2-3,17,TGCAGTGCTAGAGATTTCCGGGACACCCGAGGAGCAGATACGCAGTATTTT,CSARDFRDTRGADTQYF
TRBV3-1,few,.,TRBJ1-2,13,TGTGCCAGCAGCGACACAGGGATGCTTGGCTACACCTTC,CASSDTGMLGYTF
TRBV7-2,.,TRBD2,TRBJ2-3,16,TGTGCCAGCAGCTATAATCCTCGGGGGGGCGGAGATACGCAGTATTTT,CASSYNPRGGGDTQYF
TRBV3-1,.,TRBD1,TRBJ2-7,14,TGTGCCAGCAGCAAGACAGGGCCCTTGGGGGAGCAGTACTTC,CASSKTGPLGEQYF
TRBV7-2,many,.,TRBJ2-4,15,TGTGCCAGCAGCTTAGTACAGAGAGCCAAAAACATTCAGTACTTC,CASSLVQRAKNIQYF